These 28 T cell receptor beta chains originate from one sample sequenced in a study of T cells after yellow fever vaccination. TCRdb reprocessed the 5' RACE reads via MiXCR and lists one record per CDR3 protein. The table includes about 370,000 distinct CDR3 sequences, around a tenth detected once. Source: PBMCs, taken on the day of the first yellow fever vaccination. The receptors originated from a man aged 18 to 29 who received the YFV17D yellow fever vaccine.

This clonotype was seen a handful of times. The chain is built from TRBV20-1 and TRBJ2-5; D is possibly TRBD2 (5 bases). The V and J ends lost 0 bases and 12 bases respectively, with 20 bases between them. This CDR3 contains 14 residues. Germline V gene sequence: CDR1 DFQATT, CDR2 SNEGSKA (reference sequence). The CDR3 loop reads CSAREIKGEPREYF. CDR3 DNA sequence: TGCAGTGCTAGAGAGATTAAGGGAGAACCTCGAGAGTACTTC.

This chain links TRBV5-6 with TRBJ2-3, with D uncertain. Germline CDR1 SGHDT, CDR2 YYEEEE. The CDR3 has 13 amino acids. V dropped 4 bases and J dropped 3 bases, with 9 bases sitting between them. CDR3 loop: CASSPDWTDTQYF. The CDR3 bases are TGTGCCAGCAGCCCCGACTGGACAGATACGCAGTATTTT.

The table lists this clonotype with many counts. The chain is built from TRBV29-1 and TRBJ2-7; weak D call: TRBD1 (6 bases). The V end lost 6 bases, the J end lost 3 bases, and 18 bases lay between the germline ends. CDR3 length: 14 residues. Germline CDR1 is SQVTM and CDR2 is ANQGSEA. The CDR3 DNA reads TGCAGCGTGGGGCTCGGGACAAAGTTCTACGAGCAGTACTTC. It codes for CSVGLGTKFYEQYF.

This clonotype turned up a few times. This chain uses TRBV29-1 with TRBJ2-3; no firm D call. The germline gives CDR1 SQVTM, CDR2 ANQGSEA. The CDR3 runs to 15 residues. The V and J ends lost 2 bases and 2 bases respectively, with 14 bases between them. CDR3 nucleotides: TGCAGCGTTGAACGCCAGGCCGTAATCACAGATACGCAGTATTTT. Protein: CSVERQAVITDTQYF.

This clonotype was counted between two and nine times. This chain connects TRBV20-1 to TRBJ2-3, with D maybe TRBD2 (7 bases). CDR1 DFQATT and CDR2 SNEGSKA come from the germline V gene (reference sequence). The length of the CDR3 is 13 residues. The CDR3 protein is CAAKGGQADTQYF. CDR3 coding DNA: TGCGCCGCGAAGGGGGGGCAAGCAGATACGCAGTATTTT.

In its sample, this clonotype was seen a few times. J is TRBJ2-5 and V is TRBV18, with D possibly matching TRBD1 (5 bases). Germline assignment: CDR1 KGHSH and CDR2 LQKENI. The CDR3 runs to 13 residues. V lost 2 bases to trimming and J lost 5 bases, with 9 bases between them. The CDR3 DNA reads TGTGCCAGCTCACCAGACAGATCTGAGACCCAGTACTTC. Its translation is CASSPDRSETQYF.

The rearrangement uses TRBV6-5 and TRBJ2-7; D is perhaps TRBD1 (6 bases). V lost 4 bases, J lost 6 bases, and 19 bases lay in between. This CDR3 contains 15 residues. Germline values: CDR1 MNHEY, CDR2 SVGAGI. The CDR3 spells CASSFLGVGDTEQYV. For the CDR3, the DNA is TGTGCCAGCAGTTTCTTAGGGGTGGGGGACACCGAGCAGTACGTC.

This clonotype came up a few times. The V gene is TRBV6-2 or TRBV6-3, the J gene TRBJ2-1; 8 nucleotides agree with TRBD2. The J segment lost 0 bases and the V segment lost 2 bases, leaving 9 bases of the junction unmatched. Germline CDR1 reads MNHEY; CDR2 reads SVGEGT. This CDR3 spans 18 amino acids. The CDR3 sequence: CASSYPPPGGSSYNEQFF. CDR3 coding DNA: TGTGCCAGCAGTTACCCACCCCCGGGGGGGAGCTCCTACAATGAGCAGTTCTTC.

The chain combines TRBV6-5 with TRBJ1-4, with D possibly matching TRBD1 (6 bases). The CDR3 contains 15 residues. Germline values: CDR1 MNHEY, CDR2 SVGAGI. The V and J ends lost 2 bases and 6 bases respectively, with 13 bases between them. The CDR3 region has the DNA TGTGCCAGCAGTTACGGGTACAGGGTCGATGAAAAACTGTTTTTT. Translation gives CASSYGYRVDEKLFF.

This clonotype was recorded many times. This sequence joins TRBV5-1 and TRBJ2-3; a possible D gene is TRBD2 (6 bases). The CDR3 is 16 amino acids. CDR1 is SGHRS, CDR2 YFSETQ, per germline. Trimming stripped 0 bases from V and 0 bases from J, with 11 bases between. CDR3 sequence: CASSLAPAGSTDTQYF. The CDR3 nucleotides read TGCGCCAGCAGCTTGGCCCCCGCGGGGAGCACAGATACGCAGTATTTT.

This clonotype was counted only a few times. This chain links TRBV12-3 or TRBV12-4 with TRBJ1-1; D is unclear. V was trimmed by 3 bases and J by 11 bases, leaving 16 bases between them. The CDR3 runs to 13 residues. The CDR3 bases are TGTGCCAGCAGTTTCGTCGGAAGGCTGGGGGCTTTCTTT. As protein: CASSFVGRLGAFF.

This clonotype showed up just a few times. J is TRBJ1-4 and V is TRBV4-1; a weak D match, TRBD1 (5 bases). The germline CDR1 and CDR2 sequences are MGHRA and YSYEKL. Trimming left V 3 bases short and J 3 bases short, with 11 bases between. This CDR3 has 15 residues. The CDR3 is CASSQSGIANEKLFF. CDR3 sequence (DNA): TGCGCCAGCAGCCAGTCAGGGATCGCTAATGAAAAACTGTTTTTT.

This clonotype was recorded a few times. V is TRBV5-1 and J is TRBJ2-2; D unresolved. Germline V gene lookup returns CDR1 SGHRS and CDR2 YFSETQ. V dropped 0 bases and J dropped 0 bases, with 6 bases sitting between them. The CDR3 contains 15 residues. This CDR3 is CASSLGLTNTGELFF. CDR3 sequence (DNA): TGCGCCAGCAGCTTGGGCCTCACGAACACCGGGGAGCTGTTTTTT.

This clonotype was found a few times. The rearrangement joins TRBV5-1 to TRBJ1-2; D not resolved. Per the germline V gene, CDR1 is SGHRS and CDR2 is YFSETQ. Between the trimmed V and J ends, which lost 1 base and 3 bases, there was a span of 13 bases. The CDR3 consists of 15 residues. The CDR3: CASSLNPRADYGYTF. CDR3 coding DNA: TGCGCCAGCAGCTTGAACCCGAGGGCGGACTATGGCTACACCTTC.

This clonotype turned up a few times. This chain uses TRBV7-9 with TRBJ2-1, with D possibly being TRBD2 (6 bases). This CDR3 comprises 14 residues. Germline loops: CDR1 SEHNR, CDR2 FQNEAQ (reference sequence). Trimming took 8 bases from V and 3 from J, leaving 14 bases between them. The CDR3 protein is CASRRGSFYNEQFF. The CDR3 region has the DNA TGTGCCAGCCGCCGGGGGTCCTTCTACAATGAGCAGTTCTTC.

The table lists this clonotype with many counts. The rearrangement links TRBV4-1 to TRBJ1-1; D possibly corresponds to TRBD1 (6 bases). From germline, CDR1 is MGHRA and CDR2 YSYEKL. The CDR3 totals 12 residues. V lost 1 base and J lost 10, with 10 bases in between. CDR3 sequence: CASSQGPRGAFF. The DNA for the CDR3 is TGCGCCAGCAGCCAAGGCCCCAGGGGAGCTTTCTTT.

This clonotype has a handful of counts. This chain joins TRBV20-1 and TRBJ1-6; D remains ambiguous. The CDR3 is made up of 16 amino acids. V lost 0 bases and J lost 7, with 16 bases in between. Germline CDR1 reads DFQATT; CDR2 reads SNEGSKA (reference sequence). DNA for the CDR3: TGCAGTGCTAGAGATGGGCGGCTAGCTCAGAATTCACCCCTCCACTTT. It encodes CSARDGRLAQNSPLHF.

This chain joins TRBV2 and TRBJ1-4; no firm D call. CDR3 size: 10 residues. Germline assignment: CDR1 SNHLY and CDR2 FYNNEI. Between the trimmed V and J ends, which lost 6 bases and 11 bases, there was a span of 7 bases. CDR3 loop: CASRVKKLFF. The CDR3 nucleotides read TGTGCCAGCAGGGTGAAGAAACTGTTTTTT.

This clonotype appeared a few times. The rearrangement joins TRBV20-1 to TRBJ2-7, with 9 bases matching TRBD1. The CDR3 consists of 14 residues. The germline CDR1 and CDR2 sequences are DFQATT and SNEGSKA (reference sequence). CDR3 coding DNA: TGCAGCGTTATGCGACAGGGGGTCTCCTACGAGCAGTACTTC. Translation: CSVMRQGVSYEQYF.

This clonotype was counted at least ten times. This CDR3 is CASSLGIYEQYF. In nucleotides, the CDR3 is TGCGCCAGCAGCTTGGGGATCTACGAGCAGTACTTC. J is TRBJ2-7 and V is TRBV5-1, with D uncertain. Between the trimmed V and J ends, which lost 0 bases and 3 bases, there was a span of 4 bases. Germline CDR1 SGHRS, CDR2 YFSETQ. The CDR3 sequence is 12 residues long.

This clonotype was observed at least ten times. This sequence joins TRBV7-9 and TRBJ1-6; TRBD1 agrees at 7 bases. CDR3 length: 15 amino acids. Trimming at V came to 5 bases and at J to 14 bases, leaving 15 bases not matched to a gene. CDR1 is SEHNR and CDR2 is FQNEAQ in the germline V gene (reference sequence). This CDR3 reads CASSVSGTAGSTLHF. CDR3 DNA sequence: TGTGCCAGCAGCGTATCCGGGACAGCAGGTTCTACCCTCCACTTT.

V usage is TRBV4-3 and J usage is TRBJ1-1, with D uncertain. V gave up 2 bases and J gave up 5 bases, with 15 bases separating them. The germline CDR1 and CDR2 sequences are LGHNA and YSLEER. This CDR3 contains 15 residues. The CDR3, as DNA: TGCGCCAGCAGCCAATTCTCCCGGGGAGGAACTGAAGCTTTCTTT. It yields the protein CASSQFSRGGTEAFF.

This clonotype was detected only a few times. The rearrangement joins TRBV5-1 to TRBJ2-5, with D uncertain. The CDR3 covers 14 residues. Deletions cut 1 base from V and 5 bases from J, with 12 bases between. Germline CDR1 is SGHRS and CDR2 is YFSETQ. As DNA, the CDR3 is TGCGCCAGCAGCTTGTCACTCCAGAGGGAGACCCAGTACTTC. This sequence encodes CASSLSLQRETQYF.

CDR3 region: CSATFAGRSYNEQFF. The CDR3 DNA reads TGCAGTGCTACTTTTGCGGGGCGATCCTACAATGAGCAGTTCTTC. The chain uses TRBV20-1 and TRBJ2-1, with a weak D call TRBD2 (6 bases). With 4 bases removed from V and 1 base from J, the gap between germline ends came to 14 bases. Germline V lookup: CDR1 DFQATT, CDR2 SNEGSKA (reference sequence). The CDR3 sequence is 15 residues long.

The chain carries TRBV20-1 and TRBJ2-5; D ambiguous. Per the germline V gene, CDR1 is DFQATT and CDR2 is SNEGSKA (reference sequence). The CDR3 length is 11 residues. V lost 2 bases to trimming and J lost 9 bases, with 10 bases between them. The CDR3 nucleotides are TGCAGTGCTAGACTATTTTCGGCCCAGTACTTC. Amino acids: CSARLFSAQYF.

Only a few counts were recorded for this clonotype. V and J are TRBV5-1 and TRBJ2-3, with 12 bases aligning to TRBD2. Looked up from germline, CDR1 is SGHRS and CDR2 is YFSETQ. The ends lost 4 bases at V and 6 bases at J; junction bases unmatched: 6. This CDR3 is built from 15 residues. The CDR3 DNA is TGCGCCAGCAGCCCTTGGACTAGCGGGACGGATACGCAGTATTTT. This sequence encodes CASSPWTSGTDTQYF.

This clonotype was picked up a small number of times. This rearrangement joins TRBV7-9 to TRBJ1-4, with D unresolved. Trimming pared 8 bases from V and 8 bases from J, leaving 15 bases between. The CDR3 is 13 amino acids. Germline V gene sequence: CDR1 SEHNR, CDR2 FQNEAQ (reference sequence). CDR3 nucleotides: TGTGCCAGCGCTCGGTCCACTGGGGAAAAACTGTTTTTT. Amino acid sequence: CASARSTGEKLFF.

This clonotype was detected only a few times. This chain links TRBV7-3 with TRBJ2-2; TRBD2 agrees at 8 bases. From germline, CDR1 is SGHTA and CDR2 FQGTGA. The CDR3 runs to 17 residues. Losses at the gene ends were 4 bases for V and 0 bases for J; bases not matched to a gene: 7. CDR3: CASSSTSAGANTGELFF. CDR3 sequence (DNA): TGTGCCAGCAGCTCAACCTCAGCGGGAGCGAACACCGGGGAGCTGTTTTTT.